These 32 T cell receptor beta chains share one sample of origin, sequenced in a study of T cell responses to AZD1222 COVID-19 vaccine. Data came from immunoSEQ multiplex PCR; TCRdb stores just in-frame clones and leaves some out. The sample includes roughly 70,000 clones, roughly nine tenths of them seen just once. The material sequenced was peripheral blood, taken 28 days after the second AZD1222 dose. The source of these receptors is an adult who received the AZD1222 COVID-19 vaccine.

The gene calls are TRBV9 and TRBJ2-3; no clear D. The CDR3 spans 13 residues. Germline V gene sequence: CDR1 SGDLS, CDR2 YYNGEE. The ends were cut back, 4 bases at V and 7 bases at J, with 13 bases in the middle. This chain's CDR3 is CASSNAPPNTQYF. CDR3 nucleotides: TGTGCCAGCAGCAATGCCCCCCCGAATACGCAGTATTTT.

The chain links TRBV3-1 (or the pseudogene TRBV3-2) to TRBJ2-1, with D possibly called TRBD1 or TRBD2 (6 bases each). The CDR3 length is 13 residues. CDR1 LGHDT and CDR2 YNNKEL come from the germline V gene (reference sequence). V gave up 8 bases and J gave up 6 bases, with 14 bases separating them. In DNA, the CDR3 is TGTGCCAGCCGGGGGCGAGCGTTCAATGAGCAGTTCTTC. This encodes CASRGRAFNEQFF.

The chain recombines TRBV27 with TRBJ1-2; D is possibly TRBD1 (5 bases). The CDR3 runs 15 residues. CDR1 MNHEY and CDR2 SMNVEV come from the germline V gene (reference sequence). V was cut by 0 bases and J by 3 bases, with 11 bases left in between. This chain's CDR3 is CASSLSYGGDYGYTF. The CDR3 region has the DNA TGTGCCAGCAGTTTATCGTACGGGGGGGACTATGGCTACACCTTC.

The rearrangement links TRBV6-2 or TRBV6-3 to TRBJ1-2; D is undetermined. Germline CDR1 reads MNHEY; CDR2 reads SVGEGT. This CDR3 has 11 amino acids. The ends were cut back, 2 bases at V and 8 bases at J, with 6 bases in the middle. Here the CDR3 DNA reads TGTGCCAGCAGTTACCTAGTCGGCTACACCTTC. Translation gives CASSYLVGYTF.

This clone was recorded once. The chain has TRBV7-9 and TRBJ1-2; tentatively, D is TRBD1 (5 bases). This CDR3 region has 12 residues. Germline V gives CDR1 SEHNR, CDR2 FQNEAQ (reference sequence). Trimming removed 6 bases from V and 8 bases from J, with 13 bases in between. CDR3 sequence reads: CASRGGTHGYTF. The CDR3 nucleotides are TGTGCCAGCAGGGGGGGGACTCACGGCTACACCTTC.

The CDR3 DNA reads TGTGCCACCCACTCGGCGGGAGGGATTAACAATGAGCAGTTCTTC. Residues: CATHSAGGINNEQFF. The chain has TRBV19 and TRBJ2-1, with 9 nucleotides matching TRBD2. The CDR3 covers 15 residues. CDR1 LNHDA and CDR2 SQIVND come from the germline V gene (reference sequence). Germline trimming cut 10 bases from V and 5 bases from J; bases unmatched to any gene: 12.

The V call is TRBV24-1, the J call TRBJ2-1; the match to TRBD1 covers 8 bases. The CDR3 is 17 residues long. V trimming: 4 bases; J trimming: 4 bases; junction bases outside the gene matches: 11. Germline V gene data show CDR1 as KGHDR and CDR2 as SFDVKD. This CDR3 reads CATSDPSTGAGYNEQFF. The CDR3 nucleotides read TGTGCCACCAGTGACCCCTCGACAGGGGCAGGATACAATGAGCAGTTCTTC.

This clone was detected once. This chain uses TRBV4-2 with TRBJ1-4; a possible D gene is TRBD1 (6 bases). V was cut by 1 base and J by 8 bases, with 17 bases left in between. Germline values: CDR1 LGHNA, CDR2 YNFKEQ. This CDR3 spans 16 amino acids. The CDR3 reads CASSQAGSPGEEKLFF. The CDR3 DNA follows: TGTGCCAGCAGCCAAGCCGGTAGTCCAGGGGAGGAAAAACTGTTTTTT.

This rearrangement joins TRBV5-1 to TRBJ1-1; tentatively, D is TRBD1 (5 bases). The ends were cut back, 3 bases at V and 5 bases at J, with 11 bases in the middle. Germline CDR1 and CDR2: SGHRS and YFSETQ. The CDR3 totals 13 residues. CDR3 bases: TGCGCCAGCAGCTGGGACGCGGGGACTGAAGCTTTCTTT. Translating it yields CASSWDAGTEAFF.

The chain links TRBV4-2 to TRBJ2-3; tentatively, D is TRBD2 (7 bases). Trimming left V 1 base short and J 2 bases short, with 10 bases between. This CDR3 is 15 amino acids long. Germline V gene sequence: CDR1 LGHNA, CDR2 YNFKEQ. In DNA, the CDR3 is TGTGCCAGCAGCCAAGCGGGGGGCTTCACAGATACGCAGTATTTT. Its protein is CASSQAGGFTDTQYF.

The chain is built from TRBV6-5 and TRBJ1-2; tentative D call: TRBD1 (6 bases). This CDR3 has 14 amino acids. Per germline, CDR1 MNHEY and CDR2 SVGAGI. The V and J ends lost 5 bases and 5 bases respectively, with 15 bases between them. CDR3: CASSKMDSGYGYTF. In DNA form, the CDR3 reads TGTGCCAGCAGTAAGATGGACAGCGGATATGGCTACACCTTC.

The V and J genes are TRBV5-1 and TRBJ1-4, with TRBD1 as a possible D gene (5 bases). The V gene's germline CDR1 is SGHRS and CDR2 YFSETQ. V gave up 4 bases and J gave up 0 bases, with 10 bases separating them. The CDR3 totals 15 residues. CDR3 sequence: CASSPDTSTNEKLFF. CDR3 sequence (DNA): TGCGCCAGCAGCCCGGACACGTCAACTAATGAAAAACTGTTTTTT. The full variable domain, in which reference TRBV5-1 and TRBJ1-4 provide the parts outside the CDR3, is KAGVTQTPRYLIKTRGQQVTLSCSPISGHRSVSWYQQTPGQGLQFLFEYFSETQRNKGNFPGRFSGRQFSNSRSEMNVSTLELGDSALYLCASSPDTSTNEKLFFGSGTQLSVL.

The rearrangement joins TRBV19 to TRBJ1-1, with no clear D. The CDR3 spans 13 residues. Germline-derived CDR1 and CDR2 are LNHDA and SQIVND (reference sequence). V dropped 4 bases and J dropped 0 bases, with 6 bases sitting between them. CDR3 coding DNA: TGTGCCAGTAGTACTGATTTGAACACTGAAGCTTTCTTT. Its translation is CASSTDLNTEAFF.

This clone was seen once. The chain uses TRBV7-2 and TRBJ2-4; 8 nucleotides match TRBD2. This CDR3 has 17 residues. V gave up 5 bases and J gave up 1 base; unmatched junction bases: 10. CDR1 is SGHTA, CDR2 FQGNSA, per germline. CDR3 loop: CASSGEVASGAKNIQYF. For the CDR3, the DNA is TGTGCCAGCAGCGGAGAGGTGGCTAGCGGGGCCAAAAACATTCAGTACTTC.

The rearrangement uses TRBV7-2 and TRBJ2-5, with D perhaps matching TRBD2 (6 bases). CDR1 is SGHTA and CDR2 is FQGNSA in the germline V gene. The CDR3 length is 17 residues. Trimming removed 2 bases from V and 2 bases from J, with 18 bases in between. This CDR3 reads CASSLRAPTSNQETQYF. CDR3 nucleotides: TGTGCCAGCAGCTTAAGGGCACCCACTAGCAATCAAGAGACCCAGTACTTC. Full variable domain (outside the CDR3, taken from reference TRBV7-2 and TRBJ2-5): GAGVSQSPSNKVTEKGKDVELRCDPISGHTALYWYRQSLGQGLEFLIYFQGNSAPDKSGLPSDRFSAERTGGSVSTLTIQRTQQEDSAVYLCASSLRAPTSNQETQYFGPGTRLLVL.

The rearrangement uses TRBV5-1 and TRBJ2-5; weak D call: TRBD1 (5 bases). Trimming left V 0 bases short and J 4 bases short, with 13 bases between. This CDR3 spans 15 amino acids. The germline gives CDR1 SGHRS, CDR2 YFSETQ. The CDR3 nucleotides read TGCGCCAGCAGCTTGGAGGGCAGGGTATCAGAGACCCAGTACTTC. It codes for CASSLEGRVSETQYF.

The sample holds one count of this clone. This chain connects TRBV7-2 to TRBJ1-5, with a possible D match to TRBD1 (5 bases). Trimming cost V 1 base and J 2 bases, with 9 bases left between them. Germline CDR1 and CDR2: SGHTA and FQGNSA. CDR3 length: 15 amino acids. The CDR3 loop reads CASSLGGTGNQPQHF. The CDR3 nucleotides are TGTGCCAGCAGCTTAGGGGGCACGGGCAATCAGCCCCAGCATTTT.

The rearrangement uses TRBV2 and TRBJ1-1, with 9 nucleotides matching TRBD1. Germline CDR1 SNHLY, CDR2 FYNNEI. V lost 6 bases, J lost 6 bases, and 5 bases stayed unmatched. The CDR3 contains 13 residues. CDR3: CASRGQGWSEAFF. The CDR3 coding sequence is TGTGCCAGCAGGGGACAGGGATGGTCTGAAGCTTTCTTT. The entire variable domain, with the rest obtained from reference TRBV2 and TRBJ1-1, is as follows: EPEVTQTPSHQVTQMGQEVILRCVPISNHLYFYWYRQILGQKVEFLVSFYNNEISEKSEIFDDQFSVERPDGSNFTLKIRSTKLEDSAMYFCASRGQGWSEAFFGQGTRLTVV.

This clone showed up just a few times. The V and J genes are TRBV6-5 and TRBJ1-1; possible D gene TRBD1, 5 bases. Germline CDR1 is MNHEY and CDR2 is SVGAGI. This CDR3 region has 15 residues. Trimming took 6 bases from V and 2 from J, leaving 16 bases between them. The chain's CDR3 is CASRGKGALNTEAFF. CDR3 in DNA: TGTGCCAGCAGGGGGAAAGGGGCCCTTAACACTGAAGCTTTCTTT.

This clone was recorded once. This chain connects TRBV24-1 to TRBJ2-1; D remains unclear. Trimming shortened V by 3 bases and J by 6 bases, and 14 bases separated the two germline ends. There are 15 residues in the CDR3. Germline V gives CDR1 KGHDR, CDR2 SFDVKD. The CDR3 nucleotides are TGTGCCACCAGTGATACTTTCCTCCCGGTCAATGAGCAGTTCTTC. Residues: CATSDTFLPVNEQFF.

This chain joins TRBV9 and TRBJ2-2; 8 bases are a match to TRBD2. In germline, CDR1 is SGDLS, CDR2 YYNGEE. The CDR3 spans 19 residues. The V and J ends lost 0 bases and 0 bases, in that order; junction bases with no gene match: 10. The CDR3 DNA sequence: TGTGCCAGCAGCGTAGCTACGATCGGGAGGGCCTCGAACACCGGGGAGCTGTTTTTT. Translation: CASSVATIGRASNTGELFF.

CDR3 residues: CASSERSGRRENEQFF. CDR3 nucleotides: TGTGCCAGCAGTGAAAGGAGCGGGAGGAGGGAAAATGAGCAGTTCTTC. The chain recombines TRBV6-1 with TRBJ2-1, with 9 bases identical to TRBD2. Germline assignment: CDR1 MNHNS and CDR2 SASEGT. The CDR3 consists of 16 residues. Losses at the gene ends were 2 bases for V and 7 bases for J; bases not matched to a gene: 9.

The chain recombines TRBV19 with TRBJ2-1; TRBD2 matches at 8 bases. Unmatched junction bases numbered 8, after V lost 1 base and J lost 9 bases. The CDR3 loop spans 15 amino acids. Per the germline V gene, CDR1 is LNHDA and CDR2 is SQIVND (reference sequence). The CDR3, as DNA: TGTGCCAGTAGTATAGGGGGGACTAGGTGGGTTGAGCAGTTCTTC. Translating gives CASSIGGTRWVEQFF.

The gene calls are TRBV3-1 (or the pseudogene TRBV3-2) and TRBJ2-1, with TRBD2 matching over 10 bases. The junction had 7 bases not matched to a gene; V was cut back by 1 base and J by 7 bases. Looked up from germline, CDR1 is LGHDT and CDR2 is YNNKEL (reference sequence). This CDR3 contains 16 residues. This CDR3 reads CASSQAKRGGGNEQFF. The DNA for the CDR3 is TGTGCCAGCAGCCAAGCGAAGCGGGGGGGCGGTAATGAGCAGTTCTTC.

This clone was detected only once. The chain couples TRBV2 to TRBJ1-6; D is unresolved. The CDR3 sequence is 13 residues long. CDR1 SNHLY and CDR2 FYNNEI come from the germline V gene. V lost 8 bases and J 7 bases, leaving 12 bases between the germline ends. The CDR3 DNA reads TGTGCCAGCCGGTCGGAGGAAAATTCACCCCTCCACTTT. It specifies CASRSEENSPLHF.

This sequence joins TRBV6-2 or TRBV6-3 and TRBJ1-5, with TRBD1 identical over 7 bases. V shed 4 bases and J 6 bases; nucleotides not matched to a gene: 6. CDR1 is MNHEY and CDR2 is SVGEGT in the germline V gene. The CDR3 covers 14 residues. The CDR3: CASSSGQWGQPQHF. The DNA for the CDR3 is TGTGCCAGCAGTTCGGGACAGTGGGGTCAGCCCCAGCATTTT.

The count of this clone is one. This rearrangement joins TRBV12-3 or TRBV12-4 to TRBJ2-1, with D possibly TRBD1 on 5 matching bases. The CDR3 length is 12 residues. Trimming shortened V by 3 bases and J by 10 bases, and 10 bases separated the two germline ends. The CDR3 here is CASSFDSLEQFF. CDR3 coding DNA: TGTGCCAGCAGTTTCGACAGCCTGGAGCAGTTCTTC.

The chain is built from TRBV3-1 (or the pseudogene TRBV3-2) and TRBJ1-6, with D possibly TRBD1 on 6 matching bases. The CDR3 consists of 16 residues. Trimming took off 4 bases at V and 6 bases at J, with 16 bases between the two ends. Germline CDR1 is LGHDT and CDR2 is YNNKEL (reference sequence). The CDR3 reads CASSPVGGLRNSPLHF. DNA of the CDR3: TGTGCCAGCAGCCCAGTCGGGGGGCTCCGTAATTCACCCCTCCACTTT.

The V call is TRBV19, the J call TRBJ1-5, with D possibly being TRBD1 (6 bases). Trimming cost V 4 bases and J 5 bases, with 21 bases left between them. Germline lookup yields CDR1 LNHDA and CDR2 SQIVND (reference sequence). CDR3 length: 17 residues. The CDR3 spells CASSTYDTGSRDQPQHF. The CDR3 DNA reads TGTGCCAGTAGTACGTACGATACAGGGAGTCGGGATCAGCCCCAGCATTTT.

The V call is TRBV5-4, the J call TRBJ2-7; maybe TRBD2 (5 bases). Germline-derived CDR1 and CDR2 are SGHNT and YYREEE (reference sequence). The CDR3 length is 16 residues. V was clipped by 0 bases and J by 2 bases, with 15 bases between them. The CDR3 here is CASSLGGPHKPYEQYF. The CDR3 DNA reads as TGTGCCAGCAGCTTGGGCGGGCCGCACAAGCCCTACGAGCAGTACTTC.

The chain is built from TRBV20-1 and TRBJ1-2; 10 bases are shared with TRBD1. CDR3 length equals 11 residues. V gave up 3 bases and J gave up 8 bases; unmatched junction bases: 0. Germline CDR1 is DFQATT and CDR2 is SNEGSKA (reference sequence). The CDR3 DNA is TGCAGTGCTAGGGGACAGGGGGGCTACACCTTC. The encoded protein is CSARGQGGYTF.

The V call is TRBV6-1, the J call TRBJ1-4; D is perhaps TRBD1 (5 bases). The CDR3 is 14 amino acids. Germline CDR1 MNHNS, CDR2 SASEGT. The V and J ends lost 3 bases and 8 bases respectively, with 13 bases between them. The CDR3 here is CASSDRQGWEKLFF. The CDR3 nucleotides read TGTGCCAGCAGTGATCGGCAGGGATGGGAAAAACTGTTTTTT.